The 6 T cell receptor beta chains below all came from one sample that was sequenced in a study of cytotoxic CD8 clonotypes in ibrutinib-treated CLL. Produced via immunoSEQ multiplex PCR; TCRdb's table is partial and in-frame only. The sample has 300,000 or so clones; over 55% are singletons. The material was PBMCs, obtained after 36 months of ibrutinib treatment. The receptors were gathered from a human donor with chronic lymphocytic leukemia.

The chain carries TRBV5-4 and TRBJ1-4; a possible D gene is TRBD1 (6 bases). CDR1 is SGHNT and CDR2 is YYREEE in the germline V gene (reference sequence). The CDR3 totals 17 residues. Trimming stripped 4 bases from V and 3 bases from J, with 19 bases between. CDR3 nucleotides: TGTGCCAGCAGCCAACAGCTCCGTGGGGGCCCTAATGAAAAACTGTTTTTT. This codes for CASSQQLRGGPNEKLFF.

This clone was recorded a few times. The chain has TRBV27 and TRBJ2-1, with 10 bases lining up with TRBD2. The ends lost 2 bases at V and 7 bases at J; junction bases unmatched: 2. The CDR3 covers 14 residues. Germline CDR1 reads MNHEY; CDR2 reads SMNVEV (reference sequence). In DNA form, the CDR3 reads TGTGCCAGCAGTTTACTAGCGGGAGTTAATGAGCAGTTCTTC. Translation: CASSLLAGVNEQFF.

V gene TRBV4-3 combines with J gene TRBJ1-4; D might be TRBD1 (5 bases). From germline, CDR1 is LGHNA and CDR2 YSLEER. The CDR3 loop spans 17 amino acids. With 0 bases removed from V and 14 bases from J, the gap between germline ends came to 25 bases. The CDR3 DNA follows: TGCGCCAGCAGCCAAGATTGGTGGGCCCTTTTCCGACAGCAGCTGTTTTTT. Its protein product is CASSQDWWALFRQQLFF.

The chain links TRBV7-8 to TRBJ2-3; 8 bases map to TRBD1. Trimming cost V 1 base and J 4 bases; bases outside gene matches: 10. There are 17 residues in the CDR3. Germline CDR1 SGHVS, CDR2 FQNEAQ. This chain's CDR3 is CASSLDGGSGGPDTQYF. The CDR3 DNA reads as TGTGCCAGCAGCTTAGATGGGGGGTCAGGGGGCCCAGATACGCAGTATTTT.

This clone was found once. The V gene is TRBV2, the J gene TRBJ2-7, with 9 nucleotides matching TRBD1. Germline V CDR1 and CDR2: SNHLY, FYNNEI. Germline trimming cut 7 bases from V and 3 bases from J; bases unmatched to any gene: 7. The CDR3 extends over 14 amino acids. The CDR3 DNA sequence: TGTGCCAGCACCACACGACAGGGGGTCTACGAGCAGTACTTC. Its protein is CASTTRQGVYEQYF.

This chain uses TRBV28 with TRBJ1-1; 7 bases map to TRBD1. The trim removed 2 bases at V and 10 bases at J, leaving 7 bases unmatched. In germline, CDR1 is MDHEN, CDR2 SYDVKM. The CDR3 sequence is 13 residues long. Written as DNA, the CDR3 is TGTGCCAGCAGTTTAAGTTCCAGACAGGGAGCTTTCTTT. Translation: CASSLSSRQGAFF.